The clone carrying this T cell receptor beta chain was found once. Its antigen is as yet unknown. Method: immunoSEQ multiplex PCR; TCRdb's copy keeps in-frame clones and lacks some. The sample includes about 150,000 clones, roughly 90% of them seen just once. The sample comes from a study of T cell responses to AZD1222 COVID-19 vaccine. General study results and limits: Scientists sampled the repertoires only once the peak T cell response had passed. Donor demographics were predominantly white British with a female majority; clonal diversity may be underestimated. Of spike-specific TCRs, nearly half reportedly target regions left unmutated in variants.

In germline, CDR1 is SGHDN, CDR2 FVKESK. Deletions cut 5 bases from V and 6 bases from J, with 26 bases between. The CDR3 is made up of 18 amino acids. The sequence was collected from an adult who received the AZD1222 COVID-19 vaccine. The chain couples TRBV14 to TRBJ2-1, with D perhaps matching TRBD2 (6 bases). Material: peripheral blood, obtained 28 days after the second AZD1222 dose. CDR3 coding DNA: TGTGCCAGCAGCTCTACGGGACTCCGGGCCCCAGCGGGCAATGAGCAGTTCTTC. Encoded protein: CASSSTGLRAPAGNEQFF.